This passage covers 20 T cell receptor beta chains from one sample sequenced in a study of vaccination and CD4 T cells after COVID-19. No antigen has been assigned to these receptors. Noted treatment: approximately nine-day PBMC culture with coronavirus spike peptide pools or control peptides (ViraFEST assay). Once obtained from cultured CD4+ T cells, the DNA was sequenced using the Oncomine TCR Beta short-read assay. MiXCR was run by TCRdb on the PCR reads, yielding one entry per CDR3 protein. In the table there are about 14,000 distinct CDR3 sequences, about 53% of which are singletons. This specimen consisted of CD4+ T cells from blood, cultured in vitro, obtained before SARS-CoV-2 vaccination. Receptors originate from a human donor who had recovered from COVID-19.

This clonotype has just one count. This chain uses TRBV4-1 with TRBJ1-2; D not certain. V lost 0 bases and J lost 8, with 7 bases in between. This CDR3 spans 12 amino acids. The germline V gene encodes CDR1 MGHRA and CDR2 YSYEKL. The CDR3 is CASSQDGYGYTF. DNA of the CDR3: TGCGCCAGCAGCCAAGATGGGTACGGCTACACCTTC.

The chain carries TRBV27 and TRBJ2-1; D is ambiguous. The CDR3 runs to 12 residues. In germline, CDR1 is MNHEY, CDR2 SMNVEV (reference sequence). V lost 5 bases to trimming and J lost 4 bases, with 6 bases between them. CDR3 sequence reads: CASSAQYNEQFF. The CDR3 bases are TGTGCCAGCAGTGCACAGTACAATGAGCAGTTCTTC.

The CDR3 sequence: CASSLEAVGQGADTQYF. The CDR3 coding sequence is TGTGCCAGCAGCTTAGAGGCTGTGGGACAGGGCGCAGATACGCAGTATTTT. This chain links TRBV7-2 with TRBJ2-3; the match to TRBD1 covers 9 bases. The junction had 9 bases not matched to a gene; V was cut back by 1 base and J by 4 bases. The CDR3 runs 17 residues. CDR1 and CDR2 (germline): SGHTA, FQGNSA.

This clonotype was counted between two and nine times. The CDR3 sequence is CASSLGLDSVLPGELFF. Written as DNA, the CDR3 is TGTGCCAGCAGCTTAGGTCTGGACTCAGTGCTACCCGGGGAGCTGTTTTTT. This sequence joins TRBV7-9 and TRBJ2-2, with D possibly TRBD2 on 5 matching bases. V was trimmed by 1 base and J by 6 bases, leaving 18 bases between them. Germline-derived CDR1 and CDR2 are SEHNR and FQNEAQ (reference sequence). This CDR3 comprises 17 residues.

This clonotype was counted only a few times. This chain links TRBV20-1 with TRBJ2-2; D is perhaps TRBD2 (5 bases). The germline V gene encodes CDR1 DFQATT and CDR2 SNEGSKA (reference sequence). The CDR3 length is 15 residues. V shed 6 bases and J shed 5 bases, with 19 bases lying between them. This chain's CDR3 is CSARVGGKRTGELFF. The CDR3 DNA sequence: TGCAGTGCCCGAGTGGGTGGCAAGCGGACCGGGGAGCTGTTTTTT.

The chain links TRBV11-3 to TRBJ1-1; D is uncertain. The V end lost 3 bases, the J end lost 4 bases, and 9 bases lay between the germline ends. The CDR3 has 13 amino acids. The germline CDR1 and CDR2 sequences are SGHNT and YENEEA. CDR3 loop: CASSFLGSTEAFF. The CDR3 DNA sequence: TGTGCCAGCAGCTTTCTGGGAAGCACTGAAGCTTTCTTT.

This clonotype was counted a single time. J is TRBJ2-3 and V is TRBV20-1; D unresolved. There are 14 residues in the CDR3. V lost 0 bases and J lost 0, with 7 bases in between. CDR1 is DFQATT, CDR2 SNEGSKA, per germline (reference sequence). CDR3 coding DNA: TGCAGTGCTAGAGAATTAGCTAGCACAGATACGCAGTATTTT. Translated, it gives CSARELASTDTQYF.

In this sample, this clonotype turned up a few times. J is TRBJ1-5 and V is TRBV29-1; D gene ambiguous. CDR1 is SQVTM, CDR2 ANQGSEA, per germline. The V gene lost 4 bases and the J gene lost 7 bases, with 8 bases spanning the gap. There are 11 residues in the CDR3. The CDR3 DNA sequence: TGCAGCGTTGGTACAGAACAGCCCCAGCATTTT. It specifies CSVGTEQPQHF.

CDR3 DNA: TGCGCCAGCAGCCATGGAAGACTAGCGGGAGGAGGAGATACGCAGTATTTT. It translates to CASSHGRLAGGGDTQYF. The chain couples TRBV4-3 to TRBJ2-3, with 13 bases aligning to TRBD2. Germline V gives CDR1 LGHNA, CDR2 YSLEER. V trimming: 3 bases; J trimming: 5 bases; junction bases outside the gene matches: 8. The CDR3 contains 17 residues.

The genes are TRBV7-8 and TRBJ2-5; 10 nucleotides agree with TRBD2. This CDR3 has 16 residues. V shed 4 bases, J shed 5 bases, and the junction held 10 bases outside the gene matches. Germline V lookup: CDR1 SGHVS, CDR2 FQNEAQ. Here the CDR3 reads CASSWGVSSGSETQYF. In DNA form, the CDR3 reads TGTGCCAGCAGCTGGGGGGTGTCTAGCGGGAGTGAGACCCAGTACTTC.

The chain has TRBV6-1 and TRBJ2-7, with D hard to call. The ends were cut back, 4 bases at V and 0 bases at J, with 10 bases in the middle. Germline loops: CDR1 MNHNS, CDR2 SASEGT. The CDR3 totals 14 residues. The CDR3 here is CASSAWQSSYEQYF. In DNA form, the CDR3 reads TGTGCCAGCAGTGCTTGGCAGAGCTCCTACGAGCAGTACTTC.

The table lists this clonotype with a few counts. J is TRBJ2-1 and V is TRBV6-1, with 7 bases aligning to TRBD2. The last part of the DNA fits TRBJ2-7 better; the J call may be wrong. Germline-derived CDR1 and CDR2 are MNHNS and SASEGT. The CDR3 is made up of 12 amino acids. The CDR3 loop is CASSDSGNGQYF. DNA of the CDR3: TGTGCCAGCAGTGACAGCGGGAACGGGCAGTACTTC.

This clonotype was observed a handful of times. V and J are TRBV7-7 and TRBJ1-1; D gene ambiguous. V shed 5 bases and J shed 0 bases, with 7 bases lying between them. Germline-derived CDR1 and CDR2 are SSHAT and FNYEAQ (reference sequence). The CDR3 is made up of 13 amino acids. Here the CDR3 DNA reads TGTGCCAGCAGCGTATACATGAACACTGAAGCTTTCTTT. Protein: CASSVYMNTEAFF.

This clonotype was observed a handful of times. V is TRBV6-2 or TRBV6-3 and J is TRBJ2-1; 11 bases are a match to TRBD2. V was clipped by 5 bases and J by 2 bases; unmatched bases: 5. The CDR3 loop spans 16 amino acids. Germline-derived CDR1 and CDR2 are MNHEY and SVGEGT. The CDR3 region is CASSTRLAGTYNEQFF. CDR3 bases: TGTGCCAGCAGTACCCGACTAGCGGGAACCTACAATGAGCAGTTCTTC.

This clonotype was seen a few times. The chain's CDR3 is CASSLVWRTEAFF. The CDR3, as DNA: TGTGCCAGCAGCTTAGTCTGGAGGACTGAAGCTTTCTTT. J is TRBJ1-1 and V is TRBV7-2; D is unclear. This CDR3 contains 13 residues. Germline CDR1 is SGHTA and CDR2 is FQGNSA. Trimming took off 1 base at V and 5 bases at J, with 8 bases between the two ends.

The rearrangement uses TRBV6-1 and TRBJ1-5; no definite D call. V lost 5 bases, J lost 3 bases, and 14 bases lay in between. The CDR3 consists of 15 residues. Germline V gene lookup returns CDR1 MNHNS and CDR2 SASEGT. The CDR3 sequence: CASSPGERHNQPQHF. The CDR3 DNA follows: TGTGCCAGCAGTCCCGGGGAGAGGCACAATCAGCCCCAGCATTTT.

The chain links TRBV7-9 to TRBJ1-1; 8 bases are shared with TRBD1. CDR1 and CDR2 from the germline V gene are SEHNR and FQNEAQ (reference sequence). The length of the CDR3 is 14 residues. Trimming removed 2 bases from V and 3 bases from J; junction bases left unmatched: 2. As DNA, the CDR3 is TGTGCCAGCAGCTTAAAACAGGGGGACACTGAAGCTTTCTTT. Its protein is CASSLKQGDTEAFF.

The chain is built from TRBV7-6 and TRBJ2-6; D call uncertain. Germline CDR1 and CDR2: SGHVS and FNYEAQ. The CDR3 runs to 15 residues. Trimming removed 3 bases from V and 3 bases from J, with 9 bases in between. CDR3 protein: CASSFRYRGANVLTF. The CDR3 DNA follows: TGTGCCAGCAGCTTCCGTTATCGTGGGGCCAACGTCCTGACTTTC.

This clonotype was seen a few times. This chain links TRBV6-2 or TRBV6-3 with TRBJ2-6, with no clear D. The CDR3 has 13 amino acids. CDR1 and CDR2 (germline): MNHEY, SVGEGT. Trimming shortened V by 8 bases and J by 0 bases, and 5 bases separated the two germline ends. The CDR3 DNA is TGTGCCAGCTGTATCTCTGGGGCCAACGTCCTGACTTTC. This codes for CASCISGANVLTF.

This clonotype has a handful of counts. The chain carries TRBV7-2 and TRBJ1-5; D is undetermined. V shed 2 bases and J shed 3 bases, with 8 bases lying between them. The CDR3 extends over 14 amino acids. CDR1 and CDR2 from the germline V gene are SGHTA and FQGNSA. CDR3 amino acids: CASSLQNNNQPQHF. The CDR3 nucleotides are TGTGCCAGCAGCTTACAAAATAACAATCAGCCCCAGCATTTT.